The entry below describes one T cell receptor (beta chain). Its cognate antigen is unknown. Only in-frame clones appear in the TCRdb table, and some are missing; sequencing was by immunoSEQ multiplex PCR. There are 15,000 to 18,000 clones in the sample; 88% occur only once, and about 2.9% lies in the top ten. This specimen belongs to a study of T cell responses to AZD1222 COVID-19 vaccine. Study results and caveats: Donor demographics were predominantly white British with a female majority; clonal diversity may be underestimated. No day 14 peak samples; only post-peak repertoires were characterized. Per reports, nearly half of all spike-specific TCRs target regions that are unmutated in variants.

V lost 6 bases and J lost 6; bases outside the gene matches: 9. The germline V gene has CDR1 KGHDR and CDR2 SFDVKD. This CDR3 has 14 residues. Second-dose groups at about 4 or about 12 weeks were pooled. Specimen: peripheral blood, collected 28 days after the second AZD1222 dose. The chain combines TRBV24-1 with TRBJ1-2; 7 bases agree with TRBD1. This clonotype originated in an adult who received the AZD1222 COVID-19 vaccine. The CDR3 sequence is CATSPTGFADGYTF. The CDR3 DNA sequence: TGTGCCACCAGTCCGACAGGGTTTGCGGATGGCTACACCTTC.